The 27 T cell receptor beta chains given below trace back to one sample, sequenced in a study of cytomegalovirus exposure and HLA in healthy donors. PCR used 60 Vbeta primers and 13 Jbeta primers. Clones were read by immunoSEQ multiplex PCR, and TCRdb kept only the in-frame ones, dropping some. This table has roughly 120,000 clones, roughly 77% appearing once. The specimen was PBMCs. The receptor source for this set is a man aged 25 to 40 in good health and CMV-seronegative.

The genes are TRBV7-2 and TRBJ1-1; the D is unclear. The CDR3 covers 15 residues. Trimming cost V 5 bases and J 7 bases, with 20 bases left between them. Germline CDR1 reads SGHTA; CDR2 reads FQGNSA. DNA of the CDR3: TGTGCCAGCAGCCCGAACTCATTAATTCCGGGTGAAGCTTTCTTT. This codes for CASSPNSLIPGEAFF.

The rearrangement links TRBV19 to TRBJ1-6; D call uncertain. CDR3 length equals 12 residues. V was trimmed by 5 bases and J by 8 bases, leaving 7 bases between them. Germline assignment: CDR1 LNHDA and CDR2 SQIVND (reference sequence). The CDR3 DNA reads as TGTGCCAGTAGTTCGTTCGATTCACCCCTCCACTTT. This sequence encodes CASSSFDSPLHF.

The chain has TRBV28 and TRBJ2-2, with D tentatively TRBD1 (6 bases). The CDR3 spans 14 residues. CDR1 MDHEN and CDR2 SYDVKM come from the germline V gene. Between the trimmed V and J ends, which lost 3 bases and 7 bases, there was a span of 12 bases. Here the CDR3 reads CASSFTGSGGELFF. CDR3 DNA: TGTGCCAGCAGTTTTACAGGGTCGGGCGGGGAGCTGTTTTTT.

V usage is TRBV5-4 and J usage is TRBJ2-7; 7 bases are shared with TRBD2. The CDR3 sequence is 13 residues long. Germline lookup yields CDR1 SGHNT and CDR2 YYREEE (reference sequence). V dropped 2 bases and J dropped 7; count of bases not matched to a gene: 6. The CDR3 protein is CASSFMTAGEQYF. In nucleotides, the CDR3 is TGTGCCAGCAGCTTCATGACAGCGGGGGAGCAGTACTTC.

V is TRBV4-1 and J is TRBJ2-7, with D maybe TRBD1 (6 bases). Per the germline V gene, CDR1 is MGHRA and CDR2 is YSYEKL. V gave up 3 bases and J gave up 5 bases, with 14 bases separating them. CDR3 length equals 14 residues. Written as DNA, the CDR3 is TGCGCCAGCAGCCACAATGCAGGGGCCGACGAGCAGTACTTC. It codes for CASSHNAGADEQYF.

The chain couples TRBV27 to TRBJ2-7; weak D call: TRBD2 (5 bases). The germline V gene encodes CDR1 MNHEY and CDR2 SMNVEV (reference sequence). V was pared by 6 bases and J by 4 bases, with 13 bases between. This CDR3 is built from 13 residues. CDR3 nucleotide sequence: TGTGCCAGCAGCCCCGGGATGGGGTACGAGCAGTACTTC. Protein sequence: CASSPGMGYEQYF.

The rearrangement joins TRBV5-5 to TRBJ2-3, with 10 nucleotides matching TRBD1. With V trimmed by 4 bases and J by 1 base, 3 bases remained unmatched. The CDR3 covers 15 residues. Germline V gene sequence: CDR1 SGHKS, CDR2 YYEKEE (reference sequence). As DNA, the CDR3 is TGTGCCAGCAGCCGGACAGGGGGGCGCACAGATACGCAGTATTTT. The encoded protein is CASSRTGGRTDTQYF.

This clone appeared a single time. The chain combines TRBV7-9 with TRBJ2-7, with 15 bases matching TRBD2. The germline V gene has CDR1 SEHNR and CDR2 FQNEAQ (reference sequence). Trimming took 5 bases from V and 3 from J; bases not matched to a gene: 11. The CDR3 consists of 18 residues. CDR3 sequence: CASSHPRTSGGAFYEQYF. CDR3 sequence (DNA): TGTGCCAGCAGCCATCCCCGGACTAGCGGGGGGGCATTCTACGAGCAGTACTTC.

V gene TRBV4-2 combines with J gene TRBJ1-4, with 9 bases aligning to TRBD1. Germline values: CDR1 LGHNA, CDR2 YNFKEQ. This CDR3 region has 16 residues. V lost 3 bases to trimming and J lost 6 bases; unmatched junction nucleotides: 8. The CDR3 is CASSHERQGVYEKLFF. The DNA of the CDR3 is TGTGCCAGCAGCCATGAAAGACAGGGGGTTTATGAAAAACTGTTTTTT.

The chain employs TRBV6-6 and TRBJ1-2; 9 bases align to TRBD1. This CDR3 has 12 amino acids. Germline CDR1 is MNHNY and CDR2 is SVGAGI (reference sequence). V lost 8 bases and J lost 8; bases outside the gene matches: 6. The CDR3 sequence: CASSTGTGGYTF. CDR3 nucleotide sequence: TGTGCCAGCTCCACCGGGACAGGGGGCTACACCTTC.

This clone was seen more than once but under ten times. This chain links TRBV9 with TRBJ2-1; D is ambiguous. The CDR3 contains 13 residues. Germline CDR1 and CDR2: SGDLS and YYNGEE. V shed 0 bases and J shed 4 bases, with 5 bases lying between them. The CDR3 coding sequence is TGTGCCAGCAGCGTAGCCGTATACAATGAGCAGTTCTTC. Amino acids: CASSVAVYNEQFF.

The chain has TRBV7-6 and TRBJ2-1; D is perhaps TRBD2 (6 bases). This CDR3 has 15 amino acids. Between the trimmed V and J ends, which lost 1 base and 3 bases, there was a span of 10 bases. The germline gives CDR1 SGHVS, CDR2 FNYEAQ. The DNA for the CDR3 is TGTGCCAGCAGCTTAGTAGCGGAGAGCTACAATGAGCAGTTCTTC. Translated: CASSLVAESYNEQFF. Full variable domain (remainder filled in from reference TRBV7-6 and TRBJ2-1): GAGVSQSPRYKVTKRGQDVALRCDPISGHVSLYWYRQALGQGPEFLTYFNYEAQQDKSGLPNDRFSAERPEGSISTLTIQRTEQRDSAMYRCASSLVAESYNEQFFGPGTRLTVL.

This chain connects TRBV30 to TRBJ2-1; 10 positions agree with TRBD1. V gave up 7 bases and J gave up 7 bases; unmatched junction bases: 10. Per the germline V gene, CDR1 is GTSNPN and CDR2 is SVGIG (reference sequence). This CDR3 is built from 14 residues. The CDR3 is CASPTGGASNEQFF. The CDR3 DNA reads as TGTGCCTCGCCGACAGGGGGCGCGTCGAATGAGCAGTTCTTC.

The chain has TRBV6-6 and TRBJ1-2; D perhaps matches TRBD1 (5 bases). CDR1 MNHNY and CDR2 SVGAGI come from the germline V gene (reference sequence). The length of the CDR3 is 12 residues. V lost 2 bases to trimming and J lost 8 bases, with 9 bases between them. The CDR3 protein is CASSYRGRGYTF. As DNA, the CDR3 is TGTGCCAGCAGTTACAGGGGTAGGGGCTACACCTTC.

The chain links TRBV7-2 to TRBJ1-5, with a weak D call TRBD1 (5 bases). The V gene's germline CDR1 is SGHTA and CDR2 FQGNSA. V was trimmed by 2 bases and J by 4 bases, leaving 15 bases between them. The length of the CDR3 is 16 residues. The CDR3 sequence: CASSLMSQGRNQPQHF. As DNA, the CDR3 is TGTGCCAGCAGCTTAATGTCCCAGGGTCGTAATCAGCCCCAGCATTTT.

The chain's CDR3 is CASIAAGDRGAFF. For the CDR3, the DNA is TGTGCCAGCATTGCCGCGGGGGATCGGGGAGCTTTCTTT. The chain has TRBV28 and TRBJ1-1; TRBD1 is a possible D gene (5 bases). Trimming left V 7 bases short and J 10 bases short, with 19 bases between. The germline V gene has CDR1 MDHEN and CDR2 SYDVKM. The CDR3 runs to 13 residues.

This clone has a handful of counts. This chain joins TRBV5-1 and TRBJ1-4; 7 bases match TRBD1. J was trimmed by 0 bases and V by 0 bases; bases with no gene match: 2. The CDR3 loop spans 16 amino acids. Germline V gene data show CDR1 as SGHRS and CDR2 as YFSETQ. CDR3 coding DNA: TGCGCCAGCAGCTTGGGGGACAGCCCAACTAATGAAAAACTGTTTTTT. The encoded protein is CASSLGDSPTNEKLFF.

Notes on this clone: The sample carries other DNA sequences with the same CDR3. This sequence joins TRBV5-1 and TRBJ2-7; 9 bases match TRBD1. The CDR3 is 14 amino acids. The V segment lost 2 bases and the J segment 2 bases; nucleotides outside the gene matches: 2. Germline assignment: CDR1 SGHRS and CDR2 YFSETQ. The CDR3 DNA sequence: TGCGCCAGCAGCTTAGGGACAGGGACCTACGAGCAGTACTTC. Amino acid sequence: CASSLGTGTYEQYF. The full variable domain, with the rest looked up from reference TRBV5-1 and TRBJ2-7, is KAGVTQTPRYLIKTRGQQVTLSCSPISGHRSVSWYQQTPGQGLQFLFEYFSETQRNKGNFPGRFSGRQFSNSRSEMNVSTLELGDSALYLCASSLGTGTYEQYFGPGTRLTVT.

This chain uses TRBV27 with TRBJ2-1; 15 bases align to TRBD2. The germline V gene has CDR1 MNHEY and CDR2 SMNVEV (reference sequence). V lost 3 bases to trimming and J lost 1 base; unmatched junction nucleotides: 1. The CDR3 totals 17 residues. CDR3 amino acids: CASSFGTSGGSYNEQFF. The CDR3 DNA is TGTGCCAGCAGTTTCGGGACTAGCGGGGGGTCCTACAATGAGCAGTTCTTC.

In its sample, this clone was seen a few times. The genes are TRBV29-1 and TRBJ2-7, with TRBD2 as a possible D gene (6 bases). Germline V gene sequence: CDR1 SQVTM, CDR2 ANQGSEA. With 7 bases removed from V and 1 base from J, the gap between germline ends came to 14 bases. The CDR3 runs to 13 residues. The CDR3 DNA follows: TGCAGCGCCTCGGTCGGGGGATCCTACGAGCAGTACTTC. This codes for CSASVGGSYEQYF.

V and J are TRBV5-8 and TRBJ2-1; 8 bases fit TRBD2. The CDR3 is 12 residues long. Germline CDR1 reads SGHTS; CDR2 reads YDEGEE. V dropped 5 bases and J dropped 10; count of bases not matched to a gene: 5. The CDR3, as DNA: TGTGCCAGCAGTACTAGCGGAAAGGAGCAGTTCTTC. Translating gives CASSTSGKEQFF.

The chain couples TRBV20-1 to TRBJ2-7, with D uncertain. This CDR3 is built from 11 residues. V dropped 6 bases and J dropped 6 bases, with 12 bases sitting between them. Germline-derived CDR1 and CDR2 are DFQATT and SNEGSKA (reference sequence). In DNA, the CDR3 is TGCAGTGCCCTATACGTTGGCGAGCAGTACTTC. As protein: CSALYVGEQYF.

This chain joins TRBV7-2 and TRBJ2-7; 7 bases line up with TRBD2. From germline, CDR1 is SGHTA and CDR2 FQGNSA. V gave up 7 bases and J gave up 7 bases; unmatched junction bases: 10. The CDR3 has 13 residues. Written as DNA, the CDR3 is TGTGCCAGCAACCTAGGGAGGGCCCATGAGCAGTACTTC. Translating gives CASNLGRAHEQYF.

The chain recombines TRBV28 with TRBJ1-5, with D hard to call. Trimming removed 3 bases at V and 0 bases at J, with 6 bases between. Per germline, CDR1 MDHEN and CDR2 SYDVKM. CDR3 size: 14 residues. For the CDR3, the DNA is TGTGCCAGCAGTTTGGCATATAGCAATCAGCCCCAGCATTTT. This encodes CASSLAYSNQPQHF.

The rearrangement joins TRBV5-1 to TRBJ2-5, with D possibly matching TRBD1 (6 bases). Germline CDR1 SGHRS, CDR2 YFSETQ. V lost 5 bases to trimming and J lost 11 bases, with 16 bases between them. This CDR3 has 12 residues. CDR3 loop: CASSRGQWEQYF. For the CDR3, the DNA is TGCGCCAGCAGTCGTGGACAGTGGGAGCAGTACTTC.

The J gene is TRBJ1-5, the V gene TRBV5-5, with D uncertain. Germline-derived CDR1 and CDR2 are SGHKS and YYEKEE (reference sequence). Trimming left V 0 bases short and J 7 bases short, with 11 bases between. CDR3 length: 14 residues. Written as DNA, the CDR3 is TGTGCCAGCAGCTTGGGGGGAGGTACCCAGCCCCAGCATTTT. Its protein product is CASSLGGGTQPQHF. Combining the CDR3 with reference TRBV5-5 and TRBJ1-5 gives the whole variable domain DAGVTQSPTHLIKTRGQQVTLRCSPISGHKSVSWYQQVLGQGPQFIFQYYEKEERGRGNFPDRFSARQFPNYSSELNVNALLLGDSALYLCASSLGGGTQPQHFGDGTRLSIL.

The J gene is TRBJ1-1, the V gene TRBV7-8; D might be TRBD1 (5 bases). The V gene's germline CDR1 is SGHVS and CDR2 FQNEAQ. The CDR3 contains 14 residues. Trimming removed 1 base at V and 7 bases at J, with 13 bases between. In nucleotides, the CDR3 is TGTGCCAGCAGCTTAGATGGGGTCGGGGGTGAAGCTTTCTTT. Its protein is CASSLDGVGGEAFF. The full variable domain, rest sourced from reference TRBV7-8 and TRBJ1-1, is GAGVSQSPRYKVAKRGQDVALRCDPISGHVSLFWYQQALGQGPEFLTYFQNEAQLDKSGLPSDRFFAERPEGSVSTLKIQRTQQEDSAVYLCASSLDGVGGEAFFGQGTRLTVV.